This T cell receptor beta chain is drawn from a study of OX40 agonist ivuxolimab in advanced cancers. CDR1 and CDR2 from the germline V gene are MDHEN and SYDVKM. The CDR3 is 11 amino acids. V lost 3 bases to trimming and J lost 7 bases, with 4 bases between them. Generated by immunoSEQ multiplex PCR, the TCRdb table keeps only in-frame clones and is missing some. The sample carries roughly 100,000 clones, 90% to 95% recorded once. Source: CD4+ or CD8+ T cells sorted from blood, taken in a trial of the OX40 agonist ivuxolimab. The TCR was taken from an adult with an advanced solid tumor such as melanoma, head and neck, liver or kidney cancer. This chain joins TRBV28 and TRBJ1-3; D not certain. CDR3 sequence (DNA): TGTGCCAGCAGTTTGTACAACACCATATATTTT. Translated, it gives CASSLYNTIYF.